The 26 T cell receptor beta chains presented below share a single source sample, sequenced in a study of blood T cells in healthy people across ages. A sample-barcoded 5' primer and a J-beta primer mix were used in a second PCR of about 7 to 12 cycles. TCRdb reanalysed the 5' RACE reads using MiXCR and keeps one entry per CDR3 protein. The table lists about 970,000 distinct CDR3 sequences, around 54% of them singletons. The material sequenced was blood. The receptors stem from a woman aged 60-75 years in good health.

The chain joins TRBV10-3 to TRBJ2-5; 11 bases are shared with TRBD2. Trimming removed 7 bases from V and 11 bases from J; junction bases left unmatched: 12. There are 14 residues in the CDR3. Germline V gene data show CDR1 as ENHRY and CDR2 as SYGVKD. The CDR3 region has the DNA TGTGCCATCAACCTGCCCACTAGCGGGAGTGAGCAGTACTTC. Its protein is CAINLPTSGSEQYF.

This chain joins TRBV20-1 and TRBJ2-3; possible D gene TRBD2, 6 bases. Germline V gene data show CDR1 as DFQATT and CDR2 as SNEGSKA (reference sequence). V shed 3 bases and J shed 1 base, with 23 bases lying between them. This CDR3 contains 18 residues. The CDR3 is CSASSPFARASGTDTQYF. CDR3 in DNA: TGCAGTGCTAGTAGCCCTTTCGCCCGGGCTAGCGGCACAGATACGCAGTATTTT.

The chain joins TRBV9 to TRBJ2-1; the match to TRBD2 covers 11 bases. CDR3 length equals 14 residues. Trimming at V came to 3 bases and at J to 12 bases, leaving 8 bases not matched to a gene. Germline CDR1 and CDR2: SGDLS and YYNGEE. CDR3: CASSGGLAGGRQFF. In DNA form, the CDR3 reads TGTGCCAGCAGCGGAGGATTAGCGGGAGGGCGGCAGTTCTTC.

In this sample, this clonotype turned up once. The CDR3 protein is CSAPPFRETQYF. The CDR3 coding sequence is TGCAGTGCCCCCCCCTTTCGAGAGACCCAGTACTTC. The genes are TRBV20-1 and TRBJ2-7; no firm D call. The closer fit of TRBJ2-5 to the DNA end suggests the J call may be wrong. The germline CDR1 and CDR2 sequences are DFQATT and SNEGSKA (reference sequence). The CDR3 sequence is 12 residues long.

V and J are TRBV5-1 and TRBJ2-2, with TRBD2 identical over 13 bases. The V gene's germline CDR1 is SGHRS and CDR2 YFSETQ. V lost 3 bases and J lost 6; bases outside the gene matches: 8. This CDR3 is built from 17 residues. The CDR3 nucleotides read TGCGCCAGCAGCTGGACTAGCGGGAGTCCTAATGCCGGGGAGCTGTTTTTT. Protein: CASSWTSGSPNAGELFF.

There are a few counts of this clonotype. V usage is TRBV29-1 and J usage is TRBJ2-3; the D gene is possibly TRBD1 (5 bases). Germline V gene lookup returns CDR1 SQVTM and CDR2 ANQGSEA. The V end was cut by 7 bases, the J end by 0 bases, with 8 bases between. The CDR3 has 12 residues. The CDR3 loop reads CSGQPSTDTQYF. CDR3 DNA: TGCAGCGGACAGCCTAGCACAGATACGCAGTATTTT.

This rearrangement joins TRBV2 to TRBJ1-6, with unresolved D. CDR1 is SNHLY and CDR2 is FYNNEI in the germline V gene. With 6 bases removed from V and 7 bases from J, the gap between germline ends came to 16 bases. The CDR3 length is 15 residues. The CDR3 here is CASRAGGVMNSPLHF. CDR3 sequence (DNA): TGTGCCAGCAGAGCAGGCGGGGTCATGAATTCACCCCTCCACTTT.

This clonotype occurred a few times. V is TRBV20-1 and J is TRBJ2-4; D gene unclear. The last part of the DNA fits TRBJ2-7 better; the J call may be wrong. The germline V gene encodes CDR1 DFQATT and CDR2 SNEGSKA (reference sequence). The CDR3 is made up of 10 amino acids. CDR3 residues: CSALLYEQYF. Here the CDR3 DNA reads TGCAGTGCTCTACTCTACGAGCAGTACTTC.

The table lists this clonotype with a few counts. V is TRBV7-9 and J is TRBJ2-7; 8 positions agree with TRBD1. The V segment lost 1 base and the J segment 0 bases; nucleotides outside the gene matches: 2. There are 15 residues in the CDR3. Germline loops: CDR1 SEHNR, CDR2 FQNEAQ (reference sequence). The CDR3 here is CASSLEGQASYEQYF. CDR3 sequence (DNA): TGTGCCAGCAGCTTAGAGGGACAGGCCTCCTACGAGCAGTACTTC.

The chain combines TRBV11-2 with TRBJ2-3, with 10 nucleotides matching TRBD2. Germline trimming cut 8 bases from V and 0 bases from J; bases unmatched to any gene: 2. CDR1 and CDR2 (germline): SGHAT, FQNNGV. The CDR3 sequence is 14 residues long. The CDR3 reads CASGAGGSTDTQYF. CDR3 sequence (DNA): TGTGCCAGCGGAGCGGGAGGGAGCACAGATACGCAGTATTTT.

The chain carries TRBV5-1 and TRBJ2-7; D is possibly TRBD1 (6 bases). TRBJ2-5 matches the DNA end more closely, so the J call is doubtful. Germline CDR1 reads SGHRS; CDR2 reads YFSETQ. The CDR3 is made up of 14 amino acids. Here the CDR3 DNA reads TGCGCCAGCAGTCATACAGGGCCCATAGAGACCCAGTACTTC. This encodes CASSHTGPIETQYF.

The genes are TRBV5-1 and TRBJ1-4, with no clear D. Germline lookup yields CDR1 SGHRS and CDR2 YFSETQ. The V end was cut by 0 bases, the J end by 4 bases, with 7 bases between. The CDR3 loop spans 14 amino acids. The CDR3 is CASSLAQDNEKLFF. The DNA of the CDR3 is TGCGCCAGCAGCTTGGCTCAAGATAATGAAAAACTGTTTTTT.

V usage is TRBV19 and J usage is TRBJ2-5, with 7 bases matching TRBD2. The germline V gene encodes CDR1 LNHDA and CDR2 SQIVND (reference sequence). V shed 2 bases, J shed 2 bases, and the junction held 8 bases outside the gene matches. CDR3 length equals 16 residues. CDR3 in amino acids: CASSISLWGGQETQYF. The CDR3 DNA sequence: TGTGCCAGTAGTATATCACTTTGGGGGGGACAAGAGACCCAGTACTTC. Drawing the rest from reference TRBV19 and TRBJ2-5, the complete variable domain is DGGITQSPKYLFRKEGQNVTLSCEQNLNHDAMYWYRQDPGQGLRLIYYSQIVNDFQKGDIAEGYSVSREKKESFPLTVTSAQKNPTAFYLCASSISLWGGQETQYFGPGTRLLVL.

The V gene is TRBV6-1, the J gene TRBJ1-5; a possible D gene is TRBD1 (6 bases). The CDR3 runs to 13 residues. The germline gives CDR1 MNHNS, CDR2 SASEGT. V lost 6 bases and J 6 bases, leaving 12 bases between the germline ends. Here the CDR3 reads CASRIQGSQPQHF. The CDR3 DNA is TGTGCCAGCAGGATACAGGGTAGTCAGCCCCAGCATTTT.

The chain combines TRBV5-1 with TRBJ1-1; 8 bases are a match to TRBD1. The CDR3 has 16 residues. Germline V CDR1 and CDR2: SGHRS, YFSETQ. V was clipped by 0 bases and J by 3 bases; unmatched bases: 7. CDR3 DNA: TGCGCCAGCAGCTTGGTCGGGACAGGCTTCGACACTGAAGCTTTCTTT. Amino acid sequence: CASSLVGTGFDTEAFF.

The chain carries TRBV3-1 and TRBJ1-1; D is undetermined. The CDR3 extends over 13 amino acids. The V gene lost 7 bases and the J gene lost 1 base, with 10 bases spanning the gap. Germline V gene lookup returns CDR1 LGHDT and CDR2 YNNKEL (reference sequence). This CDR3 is CASTTLGNTEAFF. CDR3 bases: TGTGCCAGCACGACGCTCGGGAACACTGAAGCTTTCTTT.

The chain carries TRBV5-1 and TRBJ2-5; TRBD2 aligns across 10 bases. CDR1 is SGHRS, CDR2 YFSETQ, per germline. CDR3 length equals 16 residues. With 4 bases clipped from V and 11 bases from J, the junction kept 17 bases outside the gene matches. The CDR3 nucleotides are TGCGCCAGCAGCAAACGAACTAGCGGGATATCCAATGAGCAGTACTTC. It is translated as CASSKRTSGISNEQYF.

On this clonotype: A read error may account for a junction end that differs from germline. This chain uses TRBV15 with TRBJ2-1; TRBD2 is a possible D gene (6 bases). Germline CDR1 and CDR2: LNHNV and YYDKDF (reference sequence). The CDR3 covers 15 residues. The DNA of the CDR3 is TGTGTCACCAGCAGAGACGTGACTAGGTTCAATGAGCAGTTCTTC. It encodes CVTSRDVTRFNEQFF.

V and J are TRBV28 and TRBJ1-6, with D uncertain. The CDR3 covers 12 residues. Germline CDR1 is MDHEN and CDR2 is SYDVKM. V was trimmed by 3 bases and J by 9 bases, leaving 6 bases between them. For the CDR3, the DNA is TGTGCCAGCAGTTTTACCATTTCACCCCTCCACTTT. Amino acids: CASSFTISPLHF.

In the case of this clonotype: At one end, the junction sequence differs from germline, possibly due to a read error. CDR3 sequence: CASSDSGTAEAFF. DNA of the CDR3: TGTGCCAGCAGTGACTCAGGGACGGCTGAAGCTTTCTTT. V gene TRBV6-5 combines with J gene TRBJ1-1, with D possibly being TRBD1 (5 bases). Germline CDR1 reads MNHEY; CDR2 reads SVGAGI. CDR3 length equals 13 residues.

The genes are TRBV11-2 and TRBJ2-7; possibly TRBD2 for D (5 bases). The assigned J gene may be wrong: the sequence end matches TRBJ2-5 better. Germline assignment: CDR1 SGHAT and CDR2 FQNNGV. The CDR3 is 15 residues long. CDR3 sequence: CASSLGTIEGGTQYF. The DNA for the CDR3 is TGTGCCAGCAGCTTAGGGACGATTGAGGGTGGGACCCAGTACTTC.

CDR3 sequence: CAISEATSGTMDEQFF. The CDR3, as DNA: TGTGCCATCAGTGAAGCTACTAGCGGCACTATGGATGAGCAGTTCTTC. This chain connects TRBV10-3 to TRBJ2-1; TRBD2 matches at 8 bases. V dropped 3 bases and J dropped 8; count of bases not matched to a gene: 12. Germline V CDR1 and CDR2: ENHRY, SYGVKD. The length of the CDR3 is 16 residues.

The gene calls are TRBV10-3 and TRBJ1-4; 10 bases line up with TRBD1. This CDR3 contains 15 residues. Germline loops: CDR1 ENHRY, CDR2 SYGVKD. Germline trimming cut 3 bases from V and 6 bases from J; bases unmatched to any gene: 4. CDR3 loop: CAISEEGTGDEKLFF. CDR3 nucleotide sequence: TGTGCCATCAGTGAAGAGGGGACAGGGGATGAAAAACTGTTTTTT.

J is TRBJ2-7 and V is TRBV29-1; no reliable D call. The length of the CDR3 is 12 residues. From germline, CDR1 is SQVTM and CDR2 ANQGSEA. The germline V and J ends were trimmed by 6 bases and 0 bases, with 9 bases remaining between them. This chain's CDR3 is CSVKPSSYEQYF. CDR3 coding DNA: TGCAGCGTCAAACCGAGCTCCTACGAGCAGTACTTC.

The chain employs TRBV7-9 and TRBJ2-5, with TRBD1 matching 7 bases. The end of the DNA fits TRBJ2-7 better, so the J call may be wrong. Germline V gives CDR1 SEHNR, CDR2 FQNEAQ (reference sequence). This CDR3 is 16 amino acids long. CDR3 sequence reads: CASSIAPGQYHYEQYF. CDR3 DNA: TGTGCCAGCAGCATCGCTCCGGGACAGTACCACTACGAGCAGTACTTC.

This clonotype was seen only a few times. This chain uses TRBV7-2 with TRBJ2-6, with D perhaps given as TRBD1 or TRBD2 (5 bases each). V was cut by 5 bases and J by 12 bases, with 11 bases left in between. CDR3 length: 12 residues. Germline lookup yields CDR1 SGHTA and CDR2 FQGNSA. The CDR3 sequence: CASSLSGTVLTF. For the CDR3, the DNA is TGTGCCAGCAGCCTGTCAGGGACCGTCCTGACTTTC.